Listed here are 13 T cell receptor beta chains from one sample, sequenced in a study of T cell repertoires in cytomegalovirus infection. TCRdb re-called the reads with MiXCR, one entry per CDR3 protein. There are about a million distinct CDR3 sequences in the sample; about a third occur only once, and roughly 13% lies in the top ten. Their recognized antigens are unknown. The starting material was cultured CD8+ T cells from PBMCs, obtained from culture after CMV antigen stimulation. The origin of the receptors is a human donor in good health (CMV status not recorded). Some clones in this sample may be carry-over from other donors' samples.

There are a few counts of this clonotype. This chain links TRBV7-6 with TRBJ1-1; D is possibly TRBD1 (5 bases). The CDR3 consists of 12 residues. The V end was cut by 8 bases, the J end by 12 bases, with 19 bases between. The germline gives CDR1 SGHVS, CDR2 FNYEAQ. Written as DNA, the CDR3 is TGTGCCAGCCTGAAAGCCCAGGGTTTATCTTTCTTT. Residues: CASLKAQGLSFF.

This clonotype was counted between two and nine times. V is TRBV11-1 and J is TRBJ2-2, with TRBD1 as a possible D gene (6 bases). The CDR3 has 17 amino acids. The V gene lost 5 bases and the J gene lost 7 bases, with 23 bases spanning the gap. Germline loops: CDR1 SGHAT, CDR2 FQDESV (reference sequence). The CDR3 protein is CASSQRPGQEKIGELFF. The CDR3, as DNA: TGTGCCAGCAGCCAAAGGCCGGGACAAGAGAAGATCGGGGAGCTGTTTTTT.

This clonotype was picked up a small number of times. The rearrangement joins TRBV28 to TRBJ1-1; 7 bases line up with TRBD1. Germline loops: CDR1 MDHEN, CDR2 SYDVKM. Germline trimming cut 5 bases from V and 4 bases from J; bases unmatched to any gene: 13. This CDR3 is 16 amino acids long. The CDR3 nucleotides read TGTGCCAGCAGTATAAAAGGGGGCGCGAGTTTCACTGAAGCTTTCTTT. Amino acid sequence: CASSIKGGASFTEAFF.

This chain links TRBV12-3 or TRBV12-4 with TRBJ1-4; D uncertain. CDR3 size: 17 residues. V shed 7 bases and J shed 0 bases, with 18 bases lying between them. For the CDR3, the DNA is TGTGCCAGCACCGACACGTGGACCGAACCAACTAATGAAAAACTGTTTTTT. It is translated as CASTDTWTEPTNEKLFF.

This clonotype was detected only a few times. The rearrangement joins TRBV2 to TRBJ1-1, with D perhaps matching TRBD1 (5 bases). Looked up from germline, CDR1 is SNHLY and CDR2 is FYNNEI. The CDR3 contains 14 residues. V lost 7 bases and J lost 6, with 18 bases in between. In DNA form, the CDR3 reads TGTGCCAGCAATTGGGCAGAGAGGGACTCTGAAGCTTTCTTT. It translates to CASNWAERDSEAFF.

Turning to this clonotype: The CDR3 end shows no conserved phenylalanine or tryptophan, and so a read error is likely. The rearrangement uses TRBV4-1 and TRBJ1-5; a weak D match, TRBD1 (5 bases). Trimming took off 5 bases at V and 8 bases at J, with 19 bases between the two ends. This CDR3 region has 15 residues. Germline V CDR1 and CDR2: MGHRA, YSYEKL. CDR3 bases: TGCGCCAGCAGCAAGACGTGGGGACCTTACGAGCCCCAGCATTCT. Its translation: CASSKTWGPYEPQHS.

The CDR3 region has the DNA TGTGCCAGCAGTGACCTTGGTTCCACCTCCGCCGACGGAGAGACCCAGTACTTC. This translates into CASSDLGSTSADGETQYF. V and J are TRBV7-9 and TRBJ2-5; D is unresolved. Per germline, CDR1 SEHNR and CDR2 FQNEAQ (reference sequence). The CDR3 sequence is 18 residues long. Trimming pared 6 bases from V and 4 bases from J, leaving 27 bases between.

This clonotype has a handful of counts. Possible read error: a much larger clone is one base away. This sequence joins TRBV12-3 or TRBV12-4 and TRBJ1-1; no firm D call. The CDR3 spans 13 residues. V lost 2 bases to trimming and J lost 4 bases, with 8 bases between them. The CDR3 protein is CASSLSRTTEAFF. CDR3 in DNA: TGTGCCAGCAGTTTAAGCAGGACCACTGAAGCTTTCTTT.

This clonotype was counted between two and nine times. The chain has TRBV12-3 or TRBV12-4 and TRBJ1-2; no clear D. With 2 bases removed from V and 6 bases from J, the gap between germline ends came to 7 bases. This CDR3 has 12 amino acids. The CDR3: CASSLSTNGYTF. The CDR3 coding sequence is TGTGCCAGCAGTTTATCTACTAATGGCTACACCTTC.

This clonotype was seen a few times. The rearrangement joins TRBV7-9 to TRBJ2-2; D is unresolved. The CDR3 contains 13 residues. Germline CDR1 is SEHNR and CDR2 is FQNEAQ (reference sequence). Trimming removed 6 bases at V and 6 bases at J, with 11 bases between. CDR3 loop: CASSLIPSGELFF. The CDR3 bases are TGTGCCAGCAGTCTTATACCGTCCGGGGAGCTGTTTTTT.

The gene calls are TRBV7-9 and TRBJ2-5; tentative D call: TRBD2 (6 bases). The germline gives CDR1 SEHNR, CDR2 FQNEAQ (reference sequence). The V end was cut by 2 bases, the J end by 3 bases, with 13 bases between. The CDR3 is 15 amino acids. CDR3 region: CASSLRRSGEETQYF. CDR3 nucleotides: TGTGCCAGCAGCTTACGCCGTTCGGGGGAAGAGACCCAGTACTTC. The complete variable domain, with remaining parts taken from reference TRBV7-9 and TRBJ2-5, reads DTGVSQNPRHKITKRGQNVTFRCDPISEHNRLYWYRQTLGQGPEFLTYFQNEAQLEKSRLLSDRFSAERPKGSFSTLEIQRTEQGDSAMYLCASSLRRSGEETQYFGPGTRLLVL.

This chain connects TRBV9 to TRBJ2-5; D remains unclear. Trimming left V 1 base short and J 2 bases short, with 9 bases between. The CDR3 totals 14 residues. CDR1 is SGDLS and CDR2 is YYNGEE in the germline V gene. The CDR3 nucleotides are TGTGCCAGCAGCGTACCCGGACCACAAGAGACCCAGTACTTC. Residues: CASSVPGPQETQYF.

The chain joins TRBV11-3 to TRBJ2-2; the match to TRBD2 covers 15 bases. CDR3 size: 18 residues. Germline V gene data show CDR1 as SGHNT and CDR2 as YENEEA. After removal of 5 bases from V and 4 bases from J, the junction contained 8 bases not matched to a gene. CDR3 region: CASSRWTSGGDSTGELFF. The CDR3 DNA reads TGTGCCAGCAGCCGATGGACTAGCGGGGGGGATTCCACCGGGGAGCTGTTTTTT.